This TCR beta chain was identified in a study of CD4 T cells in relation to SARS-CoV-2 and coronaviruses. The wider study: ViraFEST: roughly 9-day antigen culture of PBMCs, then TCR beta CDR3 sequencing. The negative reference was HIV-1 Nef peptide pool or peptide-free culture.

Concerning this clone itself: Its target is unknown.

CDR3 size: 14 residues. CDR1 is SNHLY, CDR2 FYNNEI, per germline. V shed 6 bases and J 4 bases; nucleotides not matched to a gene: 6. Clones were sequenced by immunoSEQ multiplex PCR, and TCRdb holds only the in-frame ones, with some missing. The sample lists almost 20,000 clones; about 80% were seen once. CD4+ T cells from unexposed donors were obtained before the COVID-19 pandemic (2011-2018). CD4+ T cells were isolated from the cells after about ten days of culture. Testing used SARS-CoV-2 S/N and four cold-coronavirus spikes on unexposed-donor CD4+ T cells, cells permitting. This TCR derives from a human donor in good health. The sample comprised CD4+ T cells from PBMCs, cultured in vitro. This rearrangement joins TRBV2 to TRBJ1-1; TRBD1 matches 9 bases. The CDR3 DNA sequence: TGTGCCAGCAGGAGGTGGGGACAGGGCACTGAAGCTTTCTTT. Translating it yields CASRRWGQGTEAFF.